The 30 T cell receptor beta chains below come from one sample, sequenced in a study of shared clonotypes between healthy human individuals. Measured with immunoSEQ multiplex PCR; TCRdb has only the in-frame clones, and not every one. The data contain under 2,500,000 clones, approximately 96% of them singletons. Material for sequencing was naive CD4+ T cells sorted from blood. As to subset: CD45RA+ positively selected. These receptors all stem from a man between 18 and 35 years old in good health.

Concerning this clone itself: Additional DNA sequences in this sample encode the identical CDR3. The chain uses TRBV5-1 and TRBJ2-5, with a possible D match to TRBD2 (6 bases). V gave up 0 bases and J gave up 2 bases, with 11 bases separating them. CDR1 SGHRS and CDR2 YFSETQ come from the germline V gene. This CDR3 has 15 residues. The chain's CDR3 is CASSLGSGTQETQYF. The CDR3 nucleotides are TGCGCCAGCAGCTTGGGTAGCGGCACACAAGAGACCCAGTACTTC.

This chain joins TRBV19 and TRBJ2-7; 9 bases are shared with TRBD1. CDR3 length: 15 amino acids. V lost 7 bases, J lost 4 bases, and 11 bases stayed unmatched. Germline values: CDR1 LNHDA, CDR2 SQIVND (reference sequence). The CDR3 region is CASNDPGQGRYEQYF. CDR3 sequence (DNA): TGTGCCAGTAATGATCCGGGACAGGGAAGATACGAGCAGTACTTC.

V and J are TRBV5-1 and TRBJ2-1, with a weak D call TRBD1 (6 bases). Germline assignment: CDR1 SGHRS and CDR2 YFSETQ. Trimming cost V 1 base and J 0 bases, with 11 bases left between them. The CDR3 runs 16 residues. The CDR3 spells CASSLTGISSYNEQFF. As DNA, the CDR3 is TGCGCCAGCAGCTTGACAGGGATTTCCTCCTACAATGAGCAGTTCTTC.

This clone appeared once. The J gene is TRBJ1-2, the V gene TRBV18; no firm D call. In germline, CDR1 is KGHSH, CDR2 LQKENI. V lost 1 base, J lost 7 bases, and 13 bases lay in between. CDR3 length: 14 amino acids. The CDR3 reads CASSPLAGLGGYTF. In DNA form, the CDR3 reads TGTGCCAGCTCACCACTAGCGGGCTTGGGTGGCTACACCTTC.

The chain uses TRBV7-9 and TRBJ2-6, with D perhaps matching TRBD1 or TRBD2 (5 bases each). The CDR3 is made up of 15 amino acids. V was clipped by 4 bases and J by 0 bases, with 7 bases between them. Germline CDR1 reads SEHNR; CDR2 reads FQNEAQ (reference sequence). CDR3 loop: CASSSGASGANVLTF. The CDR3 DNA follows: TGTGCCAGCAGCTCCGGGGCCTCTGGGGCCAACGTCCTGACTTTC.

CDR3 sequence (DNA): TGTGCCAGCAGCCCCAGGCTCGGTGAGCAGTTCTTC. It specifies CASSPRLGEQFF. The chain has TRBV27 and TRBJ2-1; D is undetermined. Between the trimmed V and J ends, which lost 6 bases and 9 bases, there was a span of 12 bases. The CDR3 length is 12 residues. Germline V CDR1 and CDR2: MNHEY, SMNVEV (reference sequence).

This rearrangement joins TRBV6-1 to TRBJ2-5; TRBD2 matches at 10 bases. Looked up from germline, CDR1 is MNHNS and CDR2 is SASEGT. The CDR3 has 15 residues. The V and J ends lost 6 bases and 2 bases, in that order; junction bases with no gene match: 6. DNA for the CDR3: TGTGCCAGCAGAACTAGCGGGATAATACAAGAGACCCAGTACTTC. It is translated as CASRTSGIIQETQYF.

The chain joins TRBV19 to TRBJ1-6, with 7 nucleotides matching TRBD1. The CDR3 is made up of 15 amino acids. The junction had 6 bases not matched to a gene; V was cut back by 5 bases and J by 5 bases. The germline CDR1 and CDR2 sequences are LNHDA and SQIVND (reference sequence). CDR3 protein: CASSLTGADNSPLHF. CDR3 in DNA: TGTGCCAGTAGTTTAACAGGGGCCGATAATTCACCCCTCCACTTT.

The V gene is TRBV7-8, the J gene TRBJ1-1; D is ambiguous. The CDR3 is 11 amino acids. V was clipped by 6 bases and J by 5 bases, with 7 bases between them. Germline V lookup: CDR1 SGHVS, CDR2 FQNEAQ. CDR3 sequence (DNA): TGTGCCAGCAGTTTTGGGACTGAAGCTTTCTTT. It is translated as CASSFGTEAFF.

The V and J genes are TRBV4-3 and TRBJ2-1; D gene ambiguous. Looked up from germline, CDR1 is LGHNA and CDR2 is YSLEER. The ends were cut back, 0 bases at V and 6 bases at J, with 18 bases in the middle. There are 17 residues in the CDR3. CDR3 protein: CASSQELNGRSANEQFF. CDR3 in DNA: TGCGCCAGCAGCCAAGAATTGAATGGTAGGAGCGCCAATGAGCAGTTCTTC.

V and J are TRBV29-1 and TRBJ2-5; 7 positions agree with TRBD1. The J call could be wrong; TRBJ2-7 is a better fit for the DNA end. This CDR3 contains 12 residues. Germline CDR1 and CDR2: SQVTM and ANQGSEA. CDR3: CSVLSTGIEQYF. The CDR3 region has the DNA TGCAGCGTTCTCTCGACAGGGATCGAGCAGTACTTC.

About this clone itself: This sample includes further DNA sequences coding for the same CDR3. Written as DNA, the CDR3 is TGTGCCAGCAGTGAAGGCCAGGGGCGGCCCCAGCATTTT. It yields the protein CASSEGQGRPQHF. The chain employs TRBV6-1 and TRBJ1-5, with D maybe TRBD1 (6 bases). The CDR3 runs 13 residues. Germline-derived CDR1 and CDR2 are MNHNS and SASEGT. V was cut by 1 base and J by 9 bases, with 10 bases left in between.

The sample holds one count of this clone. The V gene is TRBV5-4, the J gene TRBJ2-5; 8 nucleotides align to TRBD2. CDR3 length equals 15 residues. V shed 4 bases and J 4 bases; nucleotides not matched to a gene: 9. In germline, CDR1 is SGHNT, CDR2 YYREEE (reference sequence). As DNA, the CDR3 is TGTGCCAGCAGCCCGGCAGCGGGGGTGTTAGAGACCCAGTACTTC. This translates into CASSPAAGVLETQYF.

The chain has TRBV11-2 and TRBJ2-2; no clear D gene. This CDR3 contains 13 residues. Germline-derived CDR1 and CDR2 are SGHAT and FQNNGV. The V and J ends lost 0 bases and 5 bases respectively, with 4 bases between them. The CDR3 loop reads CASSLEGTGELFF. The CDR3 region has the DNA TGTGCCAGCAGCTTAGAGGGGACCGGGGAGCTGTTTTTT.

The V gene is TRBV6-6, the J gene TRBJ2-7; D uncertain. This CDR3 contains 13 residues. Germline CDR1 MNHNY, CDR2 SVGAGI (reference sequence). Trimming stripped 7 bases from V and 11 bases from J, with 21 bases between. CDR3 sequence (DNA): TGTGCCAGCATTTCAAGCCCGGGTGGTCCCGAGTACTTC. Translation gives CASISSPGGPEYF.

The genes are TRBV12-2 and TRBJ1-5; the D call in the table, TRBD1, was not verified against the DNA. TRBV12-2 is shown as a pseudogene. CDR3 length: 13 residues. The CDR3 DNA is TGTGCAAGTCGCAATGACAGTAATCAGCCCCAGCATTTT. Its translation: CASRNDSNQPQHF.

The chain has TRBV7-2 and TRBJ2-4, with 9 nucleotides matching TRBD1. The CDR3 spans 16 residues. J was trimmed by 1 base and V by 6 bases; bases with no gene match: 7. The germline V gene encodes CDR1 SGHTA and CDR2 FQGNSA. The CDR3 DNA is TGTGCCAGCAGGATACAGGGGGCAGGGGCCAAAAACATTCAGTACTTC. Translating gives CASRIQGAGAKNIQYF.

CDR3 in amino acids: CAWTGGGFRETQYF. Here the CDR3 DNA reads TGTGCCTGGACCGGTGGGGGTTTCCGCGAGACCCAGTACTTC. This rearrangement joins TRBV30 to TRBJ2-5; the D gene could be TRBD1 or TRBD2 (5 bases each). The germline gives CDR1 GTSNPN, CDR2 SVGIG (reference sequence). Trimming stripped 4 bases from V and 5 bases from J, with 17 bases between. This CDR3 is 14 amino acids long.

V gene TRBV6-1 combines with J gene TRBJ1-3; 10 nucleotides agree with TRBD1. Trimming cost V 6 bases and J 2 bases; bases outside gene matches: 4. The CDR3 contains 15 residues. Germline assignment: CDR1 MNHNS and CDR2 SASEGT. CDR3 protein: CASSRQGAAGNTIYF. CDR3 nucleotides: TGTGCCAGCAGCCGACAGGGGGCAGCTGGAAACACCATATATTTT.

The chain links TRBV9 to TRBJ1-2; tentative D call: TRBD1 (5 bases). This CDR3 spans 15 amino acids. V was trimmed by 2 bases and J by 3 bases, leaving 14 bases between them. Germline CDR1 reads SGDLS; CDR2 reads YYNGEE. CDR3 protein: CASSVGTPSDYGYTF. Here the CDR3 DNA reads TGTGCCAGCAGCGTGGGGACTCCGTCTGACTATGGCTACACCTTC.

J is TRBJ1-1 and V is TRBV11-2; D not resolved. This CDR3 spans 13 amino acids. Per the germline V gene, CDR1 is SGHAT and CDR2 is FQNNGV. The V gene lost 2 bases and the J gene lost 1 base, with 5 bases spanning the gap. The CDR3 DNA is TGTGCCAGCAGCTTAAACAGGAACACTGAAGCTTTCTTT. Translated: CASSLNRNTEAFF.

In this sample, this clone turned up once. Different DNA sequences within this sample yield the same CDR3. The chain couples TRBV10-3 to TRBJ1-2, with 8 bases identical to TRBD1. Trimming cost V 4 bases and J 5 bases; bases outside gene matches: 0. The CDR3 runs 12 residues. Germline CDR1 is ENHRY and CDR2 is SYGVKD. The CDR3 nucleotides read TGTGCCATCAGTGGACAGGGGTATGGCTACACCTTC. Protein product: CAISGQGYGYTF.

The gene calls are TRBV18 and TRBJ2-7; possible D gene TRBD1, 5 bases. Trimming cost V 3 bases and J 6 bases, with 12 bases left between them. CDR1 is KGHSH and CDR2 is LQKENI in the germline V gene. This CDR3 spans 13 amino acids. The CDR3 loop is CASSPPGYFEQYF. CDR3 DNA: TGTGCCAGCTCACCCCCAGGGTATTTCGAGCAGTACTTC.

The chain has TRBV7-9 and TRBJ1-2; 7 nucleotides agree with TRBD1. V was clipped by 4 bases and J by 8 bases; unmatched bases: 7. CDR1 SEHNR and CDR2 FQNEAQ come from the germline V gene (reference sequence). This CDR3 has 13 residues. The CDR3 loop reads CASSSTTGEGYTF. The CDR3 DNA sequence: TGTGCCAGCAGCTCCACTACAGGGGAAGGCTACACCTTC.

This chain uses TRBV5-8 with TRBJ1-5, with D possibly TRBD1 on 5 matching bases. Germline V gene lookup returns CDR1 SGHTS and CDR2 YDEGEE. The CDR3 extends over 14 amino acids. V lost 0 bases, J lost 6 bases, and 10 bases lay in between. DNA for the CDR3: TGTGCCAGCAGCTTGGCAAGGGGATTTCAGCCCCAGCATTTT. Amino acids: CASSLARGFQPQHF.

Only one count was recorded for this clone. The CDR3 DNA reads TGTGCCAGCAGTGACGGCAGGGGAAGGTCCTACGAGCAGTACTTC. Translating it yields CASSDGRGRSYEQYF. The V and J genes are TRBV6-1 and TRBJ2-7; a weak D match, TRBD1 (6 bases). V gave up 3 bases and J gave up 1 base, with 13 bases separating them. In germline, CDR1 is MNHNS, CDR2 SASEGT. The CDR3 sequence is 15 residues long.

The V and J genes are TRBV4-1 and TRBJ1-3; D call uncertain. The germline gives CDR1 MGHRA, CDR2 YSYEKL. The V and J ends lost 1 base and 0 bases respectively, with 10 bases between them. CDR3 length: 16 residues. CDR3 DNA sequence: TGCGCCAGCAGCCAAGTGGGTACCCTCTCTGGAAACACCATATATTTT. Its translation is CASSQVGTLSGNTIYF.

The chain joins TRBV5-1 to TRBJ1-2; D call uncertain. This CDR3 region has 15 residues. The ends were cut back, 5 bases at V and 0 bases at J, with 14 bases in the middle. CDR1 and CDR2 (germline): SGHRS, YFSETQ. The DNA of the CDR3 is TGCGCCAGCAGTCTGGGTGGGCAGACTAACTATGGCTACACCTTC. Protein: CASSLGGQTNYGYTF.

The V call is TRBV27, the J call TRBJ1-4, with TRBD1 identical over 9 bases. The CDR3 is made up of 15 amino acids. CDR1 is MNHEY and CDR2 is SMNVEV in the germline V gene (reference sequence). Trimming removed 5 bases from V and 8 bases from J; junction bases left unmatched: 9. CDR3 in amino acids: CASSDTDRGVEKLFF. CDR3 DNA: TGTGCCAGCAGTGACACGGACAGGGGAGTAGAAAAACTGTTTTTT.

This clone appeared once. V gene TRBV6-4 combines with J gene TRBJ2-5, with D perhaps matching TRBD1 or TRBD2 (5 bases each). The CDR3 has 16 residues. The germline V gene encodes CDR1 MRHNA and CDR2 SNTAGT. The V end lost 6 bases, the J end lost 0 bases, and 17 bases lay between the germline ends. The CDR3 DNA sequence: TGTGCCAGCAGCCTTTTGGGGGATTCGTACCAAGAGACCCAGTACTTC. Amino acid sequence: CASSLLGDSYQETQYF.